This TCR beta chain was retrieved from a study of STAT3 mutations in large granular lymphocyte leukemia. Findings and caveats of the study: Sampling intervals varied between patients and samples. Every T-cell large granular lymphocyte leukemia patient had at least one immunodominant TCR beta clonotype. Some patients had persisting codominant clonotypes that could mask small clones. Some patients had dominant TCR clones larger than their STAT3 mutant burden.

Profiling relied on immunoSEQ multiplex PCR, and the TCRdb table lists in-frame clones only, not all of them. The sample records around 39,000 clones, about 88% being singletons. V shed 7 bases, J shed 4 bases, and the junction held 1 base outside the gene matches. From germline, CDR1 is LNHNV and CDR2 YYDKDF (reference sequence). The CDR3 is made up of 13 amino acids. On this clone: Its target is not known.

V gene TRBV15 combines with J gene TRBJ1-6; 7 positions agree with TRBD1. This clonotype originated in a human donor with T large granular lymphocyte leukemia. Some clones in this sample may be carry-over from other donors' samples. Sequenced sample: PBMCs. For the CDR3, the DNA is TGTGCCACCAAGGACAGGTATAATTCACCCCTCCACTTT. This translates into CATKDRYNSPLHF.